Presented here are 21 T cell receptor beta chains from one specimen sequenced in a study of cytomegalovirus exposure and HLA in healthy donors. The PCR ran on 60 Vbeta and 13 Jbeta primers. Using immunoSEQ multiplex PCR, the repertoire was profiled, and TCRdb retains in-frame clones only, with some absent. Of some 92,000 clones listed, 79% were seen once; the top ten hold 2.7%. The sequenced sample was PBMCs. The receptors were gathered from a man aged 25 to 40 in good health and CMV-seronegative.

This clone came up once. This sequence joins TRBV4-1 and TRBJ2-3; D remains ambiguous. The V gene lost 1 base and the J gene lost 0 bases, with 14 bases spanning the gap. The germline V gene encodes CDR1 MGHRA and CDR2 YSYEKL. The CDR3 covers 17 residues. CDR3 protein: CASSQVNQAPSTDTQYF. As DNA, the CDR3 is TGCGCCAGCAGCCAAGTGAATCAGGCCCCTAGCACAGATACGCAGTATTTT.

V gene TRBV30 combines with J gene TRBJ1-1, with D possibly TRBD1 on 6 matching bases. Germline CDR1 reads GTSNPN; CDR2 reads SVGIG (reference sequence). This CDR3 contains 12 residues. V gave up 3 bases and J gave up 11 bases, with 16 bases separating them. CDR3 protein: CAWSEQGKNAFF. CDR3 sequence (DNA): TGTGCCTGGAGCGAGCAGGGGAAAAATGCTTTCTTT.

The rearrangement links TRBV10-3 to TRBJ1-1; no clear D. The CDR3 spans 17 residues. Trimming took off 0 bases at V and 0 bases at J, with 14 bases between the two ends. Germline CDR1 ENHRY, CDR2 SYGVKD. The CDR3 loop is CAISESVIGGMNTEAFF. In DNA form, the CDR3 reads TGTGCCATCAGTGAGTCAGTGATTGGCGGCATGAACACTGAAGCTTTCTTT.

The gene calls are TRBV6-6 and TRBJ2-5, with D possibly being TRBD1 (6 bases). Trimming shortened V by 6 bases and J by 2 bases, and 16 bases separated the two germline ends. This CDR3 has 15 residues. Germline V gene sequence: CDR1 MNHNY, CDR2 SVGAGI (reference sequence). In DNA form, the CDR3 reads TGTGCCAGCAGGGAGGCGACAGGCCCTCAAGAGACCCAGTACTTC. Translating it yields CASREATGPQETQYF.

This clone was counted once. The rearrangement links TRBV12-5 to TRBJ2-7, with D possibly matching TRBD2 (7 bases). V shed 4 bases and J shed 3 bases, with 10 bases lying between them. CDR3 size: 13 residues. Germline CDR1 and CDR2: LGHNT and FRNRAP. The CDR3 here is CASGSGGDYEQYF. The CDR3 region has the DNA TGTGCTAGTGGTTCGGGGGGCGACTACGAGCAGTACTTC. The complete variable domain, with remaining parts taken from reference TRBV12-5 and TRBJ2-7, reads DARVTQTPRHKVTEMGQEVTMRCQPILGHNTVFWYRQTMMQGLELLAYFRNRAPLDDSGMPKDRFSAEMPDATLATLKIQPSEPRDSAVYFCASGSGGDYEQYFGPGTRLTVT.

The chain combines TRBV11-2 with TRBJ2-1, with TRBD1 identical over 10 bases. This CDR3 is 13 amino acids long. J was trimmed by 15 bases and V by 3 bases; bases with no gene match: 8. The germline V gene has CDR1 SGHAT and CDR2 FQNNGV. The CDR3 is CASSLGLRDRGFF. The CDR3, as DNA: TGTGCCAGCAGCTTGGGACTCCGGGACAGGGGGTTCTTC.

The V call is TRBV13, the J call TRBJ1-2; D might be TRBD1 (5 bases). Trimming took 5 bases from V and 2 from J, leaving 15 bases between them. Germline CDR1 and CDR2: PRHDT and FYEKMQ (reference sequence). This CDR3 is 15 amino acids long. The CDR3 here is CASSPWDYGNYGYTF. CDR3 nucleotide sequence: TGTGCCAGCAGCCCCTGGGACTACGGCAACTATGGCTACACCTTC. Full variable domain (missing parts from reference TRBV13 and TRBJ1-2): AAGVIQSPRHLIKEKRETATLKCYPIPRHDTVYWYQQGPGQDPQFLISFYEKMQSDKGSIPDRFSAQQFSDYHSELNMSSLELGDSALYFCASSPWDYGNYGYTFGSGTRLTVV.

V is TRBV20-1 and J is TRBJ1-1; D gene uncertain. V lost 6 bases, J lost 8 bases, and 10 bases lay in between. Germline V lookup: CDR1 DFQATT, CDR2 SNEGSKA (reference sequence). The CDR3 has 10 amino acids. In nucleotides, the CDR3 is TGCAGTGCCACCGGGTCGGAAGCTTTCTTT. It specifies CSATGSEAFF.

The rearrangement uses TRBV6-1 and TRBJ2-3; tentatively, D is TRBD1 (5 bases). CDR3 size: 13 residues. The V end was cut by 6 bases, the J end by 0 bases, with 7 bases between. Germline V gene sequence: CDR1 MNHNS, CDR2 SASEGT. The CDR3 protein is CASRRQSTDTQYF. The CDR3 DNA follows: TGTGCCAGCAGGCGACAGAGCACAGATACGCAGTATTTT.

J is TRBJ2-2 and V is TRBV5-4, with unresolved D. Germline V gene sequence: CDR1 SGHNT, CDR2 YYREEE (reference sequence). The CDR3 covers 13 residues. Trimming took off 0 bases at V and 6 bases at J, with 6 bases between the two ends. The CDR3 is CASSLDRAGELFF. CDR3 nucleotide sequence: TGTGCCAGCAGCTTGGACCGGGCCGGGGAGCTGTTTTTT. Based on the CDR3 plus reference TRBV5-4 and TRBJ2-2, the full variable domain is ETGVTQSPTHLIKTRGQQVTLRCSSQSGHNTVSWYQQALGQGPQFIFQYYREEENGRGNFPPRFSGLQFPNYSSELNVNALELDDSALYLCASSLDRAGELFFGEGSRLTVL.

The chain uses TRBV19 and TRBJ2-1; 7 bases match TRBD2. CDR1 is LNHDA, CDR2 SQIVND, per germline (reference sequence). The CDR3 runs to 14 residues. The V gene end was trimmed by 5 bases and the J gene end by 2 bases; junction bases not matched to a gene: 3. This CDR3 is CASSLRGAYNEQFF. CDR3 nucleotides: TGTGCCAGTAGTTTACGGGGGGCCTACAATGAGCAGTTCTTC.

CDR3 sequence reads: CASSEQGANYGYTF. CDR3 nucleotides: TGTGCCAGCAGTGAACAGGGGGCGAACTATGGCTACACCTTC. This sequence joins TRBV27 and TRBJ1-2; the match to TRBD1 covers 9 bases. CDR1 MNHEY and CDR2 SMNVEV come from the germline V gene (reference sequence). The CDR3 is 14 residues long. J was trimmed by 2 bases and V by 5 bases; bases with no gene match: 3.

This sequence joins TRBV5-1 and TRBJ2-2, with TRBD2 as a possible D gene (7 bases). Germline V gene sequence: CDR1 SGHRS, CDR2 YFSETQ. This CDR3 comprises 16 residues. V was cut by 0 bases and J by 2 bases, with 11 bases left in between. This CDR3 is CASSLVPGGNTGELFF. CDR3 in DNA: TGCGCCAGCAGCTTGGTTCCGGGGGGCAACACCGGGGAGCTGTTTTTT.

This sequence joins TRBV5-1 and TRBJ2-1, with TRBD1 matching over 10 bases. The germline V gene has CDR1 SGHRS and CDR2 YFSETQ. This CDR3 has 15 residues. V dropped 4 bases and J dropped 4; count of bases not matched to a gene: 5. The CDR3 DNA sequence: TGCGCCAGCAGCACTCGGACAGGGGGGTACAATGAGCAGTTCTTC. Amino acid sequence: CASSTRTGGYNEQFF.

In its sample, this clone was seen a few times. V is TRBV5-1 and J is TRBJ1-1; weak D call: TRBD1 (5 bases). V shed 7 bases and J shed 1 base, with 14 bases lying between them. Germline CDR1 and CDR2: SGHRS and YFSETQ. The CDR3 runs to 14 residues. The CDR3 DNA reads as TGCGCCAGCCTCGCAGGGAATTCGAACACTGAAGCTTTCTTT. Protein: CASLAGNSNTEAFF. Full variable domain (rest looked up from reference TRBV5-1 and TRBJ1-1): KAGVTQTPRYLIKTRGQQVTLSCSPISGHRSVSWYQQTPGQGLQFLFEYFSETQRNKGNFPGRFSGRQFSNSRSEMNVSTLELGDSALYLCASLAGNSNTEAFFGQGTRLTVV.

V and J are TRBV2 and TRBJ2-3, with TRBD2 matching over 9 bases. V shed 0 bases, J shed 5 bases, and the junction held 12 bases outside the gene matches. The V gene's germline CDR1 is SNHLY and CDR2 FYNNEI. The CDR3 length is 18 residues. The CDR3 is CASSEALGTSTGGDTQYF. CDR3 sequence (DNA): TGTGCCAGCAGTGAAGCCTTAGGGACTAGCACTGGTGGAGATACGCAGTATTTT.

This clone was counted only a few times. The rearrangement uses TRBV4-3 and TRBJ1-1; D is possibly TRBD1 (6 bases). Germline V CDR1 and CDR2: LGHNA, YSLEER. Trimming shortened V by 0 bases and J by 4 bases, and 15 bases separated the two germline ends. The CDR3 runs to 16 residues. CDR3 in DNA: TGCGCCAGCAGCCAAGATGGGGGCAGATTGGGCACTGAAGCTTTCTTT. Protein sequence: CASSQDGGRLGTEAFF.

J is TRBJ1-3 and V is TRBV29-1; D not resolved. CDR3 length: 13 amino acids. Germline CDR1 reads SQVTM; CDR2 reads ANQGSEA. V was shortened by 7 bases and J by 0 bases, with 10 bases between the two germline ends. CDR3 bases: TGCAGCGGAGGTTATAGCTCTGGAAACACCATATATTTT. It is translated as CSGGYSSGNTIYF.

This rearrangement joins TRBV5-4 to TRBJ1-1; D call uncertain. There are 15 residues in the CDR3. The germline V and J ends were trimmed by 0 bases and 1 base, with 10 bases remaining between them. Germline V gene data show CDR1 as SGHNT and CDR2 as YYREEE (reference sequence). The CDR3 region has the DNA TGTGCCAGCAGCTTGGGGCAGGCCCAGAACACTGAAGCTTTCTTT. As protein: CASSLGQAQNTEAFF.

This clone was counted a single time. This chain uses TRBV28 with TRBJ1-1; D ambiguous. CDR3 length: 13 amino acids. Trimming removed 3 bases at V and 4 bases at J, with 9 bases between. The V gene's germline CDR1 is MDHEN and CDR2 SYDVKM. The CDR3 nucleotides are TGTGCCAGCAGTTTGGGGAGAGGCACTGAAGCTTTCTTT. Protein: CASSLGRGTEAFF.

This chain links TRBV5-8 with TRBJ1-5, with D maybe TRBD1 (6 bases). CDR1 is SGHTS and CDR2 is YDEGEE in the germline V gene. The CDR3 spans 13 residues. Between the trimmed V and J ends, which lost 0 bases and 5 bases, there was a span of 6 bases. The CDR3 protein is CASSLGQDQPQHF. DNA of the CDR3: TGTGCCAGCAGCTTGGGACAGGATCAGCCCCAGCATTTT.